The following is a T cell receptor beta chain sequence with its context. The sample originates from a study of cytomegalovirus exposure and HLA in healthy donors. PCR involved 60 Vbeta and 13 Jbeta primers. Assay: immunoSEQ multiplex PCR; the TCRdb copy retains only in-frame clones and omits some. The sample has under 130,000 clones, 60% to 85% seen once. Material: PBMCs. The TCR comes from a man in his fifties in good health and CMV-seropositive.

The CDR3 loop is CASRATGAYEQYF. In DNA, the CDR3 is TGTGCCAGCAGGGCCACAGGGGCCTACGAGCAGTACTTC. V is TRBV6-5 and J is TRBJ2-7; 7 nucleotides match TRBD1. Unmatched junction bases numbered 4, after V lost 6 bases and J lost 2 bases. CDR3 size: 13 residues. Germline CDR1 MNHEY, CDR2 SVGAGI.